This entry lists 24 T cell receptor beta chains sequenced from one sample in a study of beta chain features in type 1 diabetes. Points from the study as a whole: All four CD4+ subsets from Type 1 diabetes patients carried moderately but significantly shorter TCRB CDR3s.

Sequenced material consisted of expressed TCRB transcripts (all of the isolated RNA was reverse transcribed). Only in-frame clones appear in the TCRdb table, and some are missing; sequencing was by immunoSEQ multiplex PCR. The sample yields 500,000 to 800,000 clones, around 11% seen once. These TCRs' antigens remain unknown. Sequencing was carried out using naive CD4+ T cells from blood. Every receptor here comes from a man aged 25 to 45 with type 1 diabetes.

This chain uses TRBV11-2 with TRBJ2-3; 8 bases line up with TRBD2. The CDR3 has 16 amino acids. Germline trimming cut 1 base from V and 1 base from J; bases unmatched to any gene: 4. Germline V gene lookup returns CDR1 SGHAT and CDR2 FQNNGV. The CDR3 DNA sequence: TGTGCCAGCAGCTTAGTGTTCGGGGGGGGCACAGATACGCAGTATTTT. Protein product: CASSLVFGGGTDTQYF.

V usage is TRBV5-6 and J usage is TRBJ1-2, with D uncertain. Germline loops: CDR1 SGHDT, CDR2 YYEEEE. V was pared by 4 bases and J by 6 bases, with 13 bases between. The CDR3 is 13 amino acids. Written as DNA, the CDR3 is TGTGCCAGCAGCCTCCGGGCCGCGGATGGCTACACCTTC. Translating gives CASSLRAADGYTF.

This clone was seen only a few times. The chain has TRBV7-9 and TRBJ2-3, with D perhaps matching TRBD1 (5 bases). V dropped 5 bases and J dropped 1 base, with 22 bases sitting between them. Germline values: CDR1 SEHNR, CDR2 FQNEAQ (reference sequence). The CDR3 has 18 residues. The CDR3 loop reads CASSPKDMGRVGTDTQYF. For the CDR3, the DNA is TGTGCCAGCAGCCCCAAGGATATGGGGCGAGTGGGCACAGATACGCAGTATTTT.

To note about this clone: Within the sample, other DNA sequences also encode this same CDR3. The V call is TRBV5-1, the J call TRBJ1-1; TRBD1 matches 9 bases. This CDR3 spans 15 amino acids. Trimming cost V 0 bases and J 2 bases; bases outside gene matches: 2. Germline loops: CDR1 SGHRS, CDR2 YFSETQ. The CDR3 is CASSLVGQGNTEAFF. The CDR3 DNA is TGCGCCAGCAGCTTGGTGGGACAGGGCAACACTGAAGCTTTCTTT.

The chain is built from TRBV5-4 and TRBJ1-1; 7 bases are shared with TRBD1. The CDR3 consists of 19 residues. With 3 bases clipped from V and 2 bases from J, the junction kept 19 bases outside the gene matches. CDR1 SGHNT and CDR2 YYREEE come from the germline V gene (reference sequence). The CDR3 region has the DNA TGTGCCAGCAGCTCTGGCGAGGGTCGGAGACAGGGTTTCAACACTGAAGCTTTCTTT. Translating it yields CASSSGEGRRQGFNTEAFF.

The chain couples TRBV7-2 to TRBJ1-2, with 9 bases that match TRBD1. Trimming at V came to 5 bases and at J to 0 bases, leaving 7 bases not matched to a gene. This CDR3 comprises 16 residues. The V gene's germline CDR1 is SGHTA and CDR2 FQGNSA. CDR3 protein: CASSPDRGRANYGYTF. The CDR3 bases are TGTGCCAGCAGCCCGGACAGGGGCCGGGCTAACTATGGCTACACCTTC.

This clone came up a few times. CDR3 sequence (DNA): TGTGCCTGGAGTGTAGGGAGTACAAGAGTTGAAAAACTGTTTTTT. Translated, it gives CAWSVGSTRVEKLFF. V and J are TRBV30 and TRBJ1-4; D remains ambiguous. The CDR3 totals 15 residues. Germline CDR1 and CDR2: GTSNPN and SVGIG (reference sequence). V lost 0 bases and J 7 bases, leaving 15 bases between the germline ends.

The chain has TRBV4-3 and TRBJ2-3; TRBD1 matches 7 bases. Trimming cost V 3 bases and J 0 bases; bases outside gene matches: 6. This CDR3 region has 16 residues. CDR1 and CDR2 from the germline V gene are LGHNA and YSLEER. The CDR3 sequence is CASSHATGFSTDTQYF. In DNA, the CDR3 is TGCGCCAGCAGCCACGCGACAGGGTTTAGCACAGATACGCAGTATTTT.

This clone was recorded a few times. The chain couples TRBV5-6 to TRBJ2-1; D gene uncertain. The CDR3 totals 16 residues. The V end was cut by 4 bases, the J end by 4 bases, with 18 bases between. Germline V gives CDR1 SGHDT, CDR2 YYEEEE. CDR3 amino acids: CASSPAGSPSYNEQFF. Written as DNA, the CDR3 is TGTGCCAGCAGCCCGGCCGGGTCACCCTCTTACAATGAGCAGTTCTTC.

The V and J genes are TRBV15 and TRBJ2-7, with D maybe TRBD1 (5 bases). The CDR3 consists of 17 residues. Germline V CDR1 and CDR2: LNHNV, YYDKDF (reference sequence). V lost 0 bases to trimming and J lost 3 bases, with 18 bases between them. The CDR3 DNA sequence: TGTGCCACCAGCAGAGATCTTCGCCTAAAGGGGAACTACGAGCAGTACTTC. This translates into CATSRDLRLKGNYEQYF.

The CDR3, as DNA: TGTGCTAGTGGTTCCGAGACCTCCTACGAGCAGTACTTC. This sequence encodes CASGSETSYEQYF. V is TRBV12-5 and J is TRBJ2-7; the D is unclear. The V end lost 4 bases, the J end lost 0 bases, and 7 bases lay between the germline ends. Germline CDR1 and CDR2: LGHNT and FRNRAP. The CDR3 is 13 residues long. Full variable domain (rest looked up from reference TRBV12-5 and TRBJ2-7): DARVTQTPRHKVTEMGQEVTMRCQPILGHNTVFWYRQTMMQGLELLAYFRNRAPLDDSGMPKDRFSAEMPDATLATLKIQPSEPRDSAVYFCASGSETSYEQYFGPGTRLTVT.

The chain recombines TRBV9 with TRBJ1-5; D is undetermined. The germline V gene has CDR1 SGDLS and CDR2 YYNGEE. V lost 4 bases and J 2 bases, leaving 16 bases between the germline ends. This CDR3 spans 16 amino acids. CDR3 protein: CASSPHPGWGNQPQHF. The CDR3 DNA reads TGTGCCAGCAGCCCGCACCCGGGGTGGGGCAATCAGCCCCAGCATTTT. Looking up the rest from reference TRBV9 and TRBJ1-5 gives the full variable domain: DSGVTQTPKHLITATGQRVTLRCSPRSGDLSVYWYQQSLDQGLQFLIQYYNGEERAKGNILERFSAQQFPDLHSELNLSSLELGDSALYFCASSPHPGWGNQPQHFGDGTRLSIL.

The V call is TRBV9, the J call TRBJ2-7; possible D gene TRBD1, 5 bases. The CDR3 loop spans 14 amino acids. Trimming removed 0 bases at V and 5 bases at J, with 12 bases between. The germline V gene has CDR1 SGDLS and CDR2 YYNGEE. CDR3 residues: CASSVAPLGHEQYF. The DNA for the CDR3 is TGTGCCAGCAGCGTAGCCCCCTTGGGGCACGAGCAGTACTTC.

The V and J genes are TRBV29-1 and TRBJ1-2, with no clear D. The CDR3 contains 12 residues. Germline assignment: CDR1 SQVTM and CDR2 ANQGSEA. The V end was cut by 3 bases, the J end by 4 bases, with 9 bases between. CDR3 coding DNA: TGCAGCGTTGAGGACCGGGTCTATGGCTACACCTTC. Translating it yields CSVEDRVYGYTF. The entire variable domain, with the rest obtained from reference TRBV29-1 and TRBJ1-2, is as follows: SAVISQKPSRDICQRGTSLTIQCQVDSQVTMMFWYRQQPGQSLTLIATANQGSEATYESGFVIDKFPISRPNLTFSTLTVSNMSPEDSSIYLCSVEDRVYGYTFGSGTRLTVV.

As concerns this clone: Other DNA sequences in this specimen translate into the identical CDR3. The V call is TRBV29-1, the J call TRBJ2-3, with D maybe TRBD2 (6 bases). The V end lost 4 bases, the J end lost 2 bases, and 10 bases lay between the germline ends. The CDR3 extends over 13 amino acids. Germline V gene data show CDR1 as SQVTM and CDR2 as ANQGSEA. Written as DNA, the CDR3 is TGCAGCGTTGTGGGACTTAACACAGATACGCAGTATTTT. Amino acid sequence: CSVVGLNTDTQYF.

The J gene is TRBJ2-1, the V gene TRBV4-1, with TRBD2 matching 9 bases. V trimming: 0 bases; J trimming: 6 bases; junction bases outside the gene matches: 9. The length of the CDR3 is 17 residues. CDR1 MGHRA and CDR2 YSYEKL come from the germline V gene. CDR3 amino acids: CASSQEPPAGGINEQFF. As DNA, the CDR3 is TGCGCCAGCAGCCAAGAGCCCCCAGCGGGGGGAATCAATGAGCAGTTCTTC.

The V gene is TRBV4-2, the J gene TRBJ2-1, with TRBD2 matching 9 bases. Germline CDR1 LGHNA, CDR2 YNFKEQ. The trim removed 4 bases at V and 6 bases at J, leaving 10 bases unmatched. The CDR3 contains 16 residues. CDR3 sequence reads: CASSPGRGTSFNEQFF. For the CDR3, the DNA is TGTGCCAGCAGCCCGGGACGGGGGACTAGCTTCAATGAGCAGTTCTTC.

V is TRBV2 and J is TRBJ2-5; 8 bases fit TRBD1. Per germline, CDR1 SNHLY and CDR2 FYNNEI. J lost 0 bases, V lost 2 bases, and 8 bases had no gene match. This CDR3 has 17 amino acids. CDR3 nucleotide sequence: TGTGCCAGCAGTGAATCAGCCTGGACAGGGAACCAAGAGACCCAGTACTTC. It is translated as CASSESAWTGNQETQYF.

The CDR3 DNA sequence: TGTGCCAGCAGTCCGGGACTAGCGGGGGGGAACTCCTACGAGCAGTACTTC. It encodes CASSPGLAGGNSYEQYF. The chain is built from TRBV11-2 and TRBJ2-7; TRBD2 agrees at 16 bases. Per the germline V gene, CDR1 is SGHAT and CDR2 is FQNNGV. Trimming at V came to 6 bases and at J to 0 bases, leaving 5 bases not matched to a gene. The CDR3 is 17 amino acids.

The chain carries TRBV7-2 and TRBJ2-5; 9 bases align to TRBD2. Germline loops: CDR1 SGHTA, CDR2 FQGNSA. There are 14 residues in the CDR3. The junction had 2 bases not matched to a gene; V was cut back by 2 bases and J by 4 bases. The chain's CDR3 is CASSLPGLAETQYF. The CDR3 nucleotides are TGTGCCAGCAGCTTACCGGGACTAGCAGAGACCCAGTACTTC.

The gene calls are TRBV29-1 and TRBJ1-2, with a tentative D call TRBD1 (5 bases). Germline-derived CDR1 and CDR2 are SQVTM and ANQGSEA. V was trimmed by 4 bases and J by 0 bases, leaving 12 bases between them. This CDR3 has 14 amino acids. DNA for the CDR3: TGCAGCGTTGTTAGGGACTACCCTAACTATGGCTACACCTTC. This sequence encodes CSVVRDYPNYGYTF.

The chain joins TRBV11-2 to TRBJ2-7; D unresolved. Germline lookup yields CDR1 SGHAT and CDR2 FQNNGV. V was trimmed by 1 base and J by 6 bases, leaving 7 bases between them. The length of the CDR3 is 12 residues. The CDR3 region is CASSLGGSEQYF. Written as DNA, the CDR3 is TGTGCCAGCAGCTTAGGAGGTTCCGAGCAGTACTTC.

This clone has only a few counts. The chain combines TRBV14 with TRBJ2-3, with 8 positions matching TRBD2. The V gene's germline CDR1 is SGHDN and CDR2 FVKESK. This CDR3 has 16 residues. Germline trimming cut 6 bases from V and 0 bases from J; bases unmatched to any gene: 8. CDR3 residues: CASSRNSGVSTDTQYF. CDR3 sequence (DNA): TGTGCCAGCAGTCGGAATAGCGGGGTTAGCACAGATACGCAGTATTTT.

The V and J genes are TRBV10-3 and TRBJ2-7; no clear D. The CDR3 is 16 amino acids. V was pared by 0 bases and J by 0 bases, with 12 bases between. The V gene's germline CDR1 is ENHRY and CDR2 SYGVKD. The CDR3 sequence: CAISESSTGSSYEQYF. Written as DNA, the CDR3 is TGTGCCATCAGTGAGTCTTCGACTGGCAGCTCCTACGAGCAGTACTTC.